These 12 T cell receptor beta chains were sequenced from one sample in a study of blood T cell repertoires in COVID-19. TCRdb's copy holds only in-frame clones and misses some; the assay was immunoSEQ multiplex PCR. The sample carries 130,000 or so clones, more than 75% recorded once. Sequencing input: peripheral blood. The receptors come from a man aged 55 to 70 with acute or convalescent COVID-19.

This clone appeared once. This rearrangement joins TRBV5-5 to TRBJ1-6; 7 nucleotides agree with TRBD1. There are 14 residues in the CDR3. Germline assignment: CDR1 SGHKS and CDR2 YYEKEE (reference sequence). The V segment lost 1 base and the J segment 11 bases; nucleotides outside the gene matches: 6. CDR3: CASSLQGGDTPLHF. The CDR3 DNA follows: TGTGCCAGCAGCTTGCAAGGGGGCGATACACCCCTCCACTTT.

CDR3 in DNA: TGTGCCAGCAGCTCCACAGGGGGAACTAATGAAAAACTGTTTTTT. As protein: CASSSTGGTNEKLFF. This chain uses TRBV6-5 with TRBJ1-4; 8 bases are a match to TRBD1. The germline V gene encodes CDR1 MNHEY and CDR2 SVGAGI. J lost 1 base, V lost 6 bases, and 4 bases had no gene match. CDR3 size: 15 residues.

The J gene is TRBJ1-5, the V gene TRBV3-1 (or the pseudogene TRBV3-2); D might be TRBD1 (5 bases). CDR3 length equals 16 residues. V lost 1 base to trimming and J lost 6 bases, with 16 bases between them. Germline CDR1 reads LGHDT; CDR2 reads YNNKEL (reference sequence). CDR3 DNA sequence: TGTGCCAGCAGCCAAGGTGAAGCAGGGCTCGGTCAGCCCCAGCATTTT. Encoded protein: CASSQGEAGLGQPQHF.

Only a few counts were recorded for this clone. This sequence joins TRBV28 and TRBJ2-7; D not resolved. Germline values: CDR1 MDHEN, CDR2 SYDVKM. V was cut by 5 bases and J by 3 bases, with 5 bases left in between. The CDR3 loop spans 11 amino acids. DNA of the CDR3: TGTGCCAGCAGTGTTAACTACGAGCAGTACTTC. It is translated as CASSVNYEQYF. The full variable domain, with the rest looked up from reference TRBV28 and TRBJ2-7, is DVKVTQSSRYLVKRTGEKVFLECVQDMDHENMFWYRQDPGLGLRLIYFSYDVKMKEKGDIPEGYSVSREKKERFSLILESASTNQTSMYLCASSVNYEQYFGPGTRLTVT.

This chain uses TRBV18 with TRBJ2-1; D possibly corresponds to TRBD2 (6 bases). The CDR3 is made up of 15 amino acids. Germline-derived CDR1 and CDR2 are KGHSH and LQKENI. Trimming left V 3 bases short and J 5 bases short, with 14 bases between. The CDR3 sequence is CASSPDGTPNNEQFF. The CDR3 DNA sequence: TGTGCCAGCTCACCTGACGGGACTCCAAACAATGAGCAGTTCTTC.

V is TRBV21-1 and J is TRBJ2-7; the table's D gene call, TRBD2, was not cross checked with the DNA. TRBV21-1 is a recognized pseudogene. The CDR3 runs 16 residues. The CDR3: CASSLEPGRPVRKQYF. The CDR3 bases are TGTGCCAGCAGCCTCGAACCCGGGAGGCCCGTTAGGAAGCAGTACTTC.

The CDR3: CATSRLGVDTQYF. CDR3 sequence (DNA): TGTGCCACCAGCAGGCTAGGCGTGGATACGCAGTATTTT. The V and J genes are TRBV15 and TRBJ2-3; D gene unclear. V lost 3 bases and J lost 6, with 10 bases in between. This CDR3 is built from 13 residues. CDR1 and CDR2 from the germline V gene are LNHNV and YYDKDF (reference sequence).

The rearrangement links TRBV27 to TRBJ2-6; possibly TRBD2 for D (5 bases). Between the trimmed V and J ends, which lost 3 bases and 2 bases, there was a span of 14 bases. The CDR3 extends over 17 amino acids. Germline assignment: CDR1 MNHEY and CDR2 SMNVEV (reference sequence). CDR3 bases: TGTGCCAGCAGTTTTATTGGACTCGGGGCTGGGGCCAACGTCCTGACTTTC. This gives the protein CASSFIGLGAGANVLTF.

The chain links TRBV4-2 to TRBJ2-3, with 9 bases lining up with TRBD1. Germline CDR1 and CDR2: LGHNA and YNFKEQ. The V and J ends lost 1 base and 1 base, in that order; junction bases with no gene match: 6. The CDR3 has 17 amino acids. The CDR3 spells CASSQAGQGKGTDTQYF. CDR3 sequence (DNA): TGTGCCAGCAGCCAAGCCGGACAGGGGAAAGGCACAGATACGCAGTATTTT.

The rearrangement joins TRBV7-9 to TRBJ2-1, with a weak D call TRBD1 (5 bases). Germline CDR1 SEHNR, CDR2 FQNEAQ (reference sequence). The CDR3 has 12 amino acids. V was trimmed by 5 bases and J by 5 bases, leaving 7 bases between them. The CDR3, as DNA: TGTGCCAGCAGCAGACAGCACAATGAGCAGTTCTTC. It is translated as CASSRQHNEQFF. The variable domain in full, completed from reference TRBV7-9 and TRBJ2-1, reads DTGVSQNPRHKITKRGQNVTFRCDPISEHNRLYWYRQTLGQGPEFLTYFQNEAQLEKSRLLSDRFSAERPKGSFSTLEIQRTEQGDSAMYLCASSRQHNEQFFGPGTRLTVL.

The CDR3 reads CASSLQGQYSYEQYF. CDR3 DNA sequence: TGTGCCAGCAGTCTACAGGGACAATACTCCTACGAGCAGTACTTC. This rearrangement joins TRBV27 to TRBJ2-7; D possibly corresponds to TRBD1 (6 bases). CDR1 is MNHEY and CDR2 is SMNVEV in the germline V gene (reference sequence). CDR3 length equals 15 residues. Trimming stripped 5 bases from V and 0 bases from J, with 14 bases between.

This sequence joins TRBV12-3 or TRBV12-4 and TRBJ1-2; 8 positions agree with TRBD1. The V segment lost 3 bases and the J segment 7 bases; nucleotides outside the gene matches: 1. The CDR3 has 12 amino acids. CDR3 bases: TGTGCCAGCAGTTTGGGACAGGCTGGCTACACCTTC. Translation: CASSLGQAGYTF.